The sequence of this T cell receptor beta chain was determined in a study of response to subunit inactivated influenza vaccine. Study-wide findings and caveats: A suggestion made by the authors is that each seasonal influenza vaccination recruits few new T cells.

TCRdb re-derived calls from the RT-PCR reads in MiXCR, one entry per CDR3 protein. The top ten clones hold around 10% of a sample with 610,000 or so distinct CDR3 sequences, 13% to 15% of them seen once. The V gene's germline CDR1 is MNHEY and CDR2 SVGEGT. V was cut by 6 bases and J by 4 bases, with 15 bases left in between. The CDR3 contains 14 residues. This clonotype came up a few times. Its cognate antigen is unknown. The V gene is TRBV6-2 or TRBV6-3, the J gene TRBJ2-5; D is unresolved. This TCR was sampled from a man aged 45-65 years who received an inactivated influenza vaccine. This sample comprised PBMCs from blood, obtained approximately 13 days after vaccination. The chain's CDR3 is CASRTHGGIETQYF. For the CDR3, the DNA is TGTGCCAGCAGAACGCACGGCGGAATAGAGACCCAGTACTTC.